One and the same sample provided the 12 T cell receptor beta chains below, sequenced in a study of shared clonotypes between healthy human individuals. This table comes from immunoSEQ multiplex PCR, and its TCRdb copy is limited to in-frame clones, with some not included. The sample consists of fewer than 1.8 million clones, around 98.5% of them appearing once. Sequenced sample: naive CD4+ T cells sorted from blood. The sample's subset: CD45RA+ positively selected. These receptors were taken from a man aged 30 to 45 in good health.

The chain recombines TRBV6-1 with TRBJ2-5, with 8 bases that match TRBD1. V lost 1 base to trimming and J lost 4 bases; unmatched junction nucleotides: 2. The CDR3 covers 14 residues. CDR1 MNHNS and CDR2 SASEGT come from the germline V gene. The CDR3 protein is CASSEEQGVETQYF. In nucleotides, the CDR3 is TGTGCCAGCAGTGAAGAACAGGGGGTAGAGACCCAGTACTTC.

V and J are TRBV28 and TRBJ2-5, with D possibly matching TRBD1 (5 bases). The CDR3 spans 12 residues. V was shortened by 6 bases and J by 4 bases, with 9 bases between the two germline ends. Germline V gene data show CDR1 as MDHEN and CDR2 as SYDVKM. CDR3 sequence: CASRGGAETQYF. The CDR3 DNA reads TGTGCCAGCAGGGGTGGGGCAGAGACCCAGTACTTC.

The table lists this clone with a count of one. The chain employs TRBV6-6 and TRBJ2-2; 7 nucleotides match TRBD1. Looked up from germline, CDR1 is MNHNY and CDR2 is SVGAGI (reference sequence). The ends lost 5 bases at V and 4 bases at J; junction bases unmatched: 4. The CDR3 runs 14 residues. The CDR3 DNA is TGTGCCAGCAGTCTGTACAGGGGCACCGGGGAGCTGTTTTTT. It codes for CASSLYRGTGELFF.

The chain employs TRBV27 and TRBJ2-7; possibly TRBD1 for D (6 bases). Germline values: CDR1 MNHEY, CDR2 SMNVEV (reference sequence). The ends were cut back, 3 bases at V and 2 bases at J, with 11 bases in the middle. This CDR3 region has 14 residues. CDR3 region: CASSFTGSAYEQYF. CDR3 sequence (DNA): TGTGCCAGCAGTTTCACAGGGAGTGCCTACGAGCAGTACTTC.

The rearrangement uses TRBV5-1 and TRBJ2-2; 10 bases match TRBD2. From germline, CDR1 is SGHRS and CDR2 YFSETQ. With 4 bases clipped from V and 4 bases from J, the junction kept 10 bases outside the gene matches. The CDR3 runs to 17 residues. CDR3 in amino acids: CASSAGGLAELTGELFF. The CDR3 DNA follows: TGCGCCAGCAGCGCTGGCGGACTAGCGGAACTCACCGGGGAGCTGTTTTTT.

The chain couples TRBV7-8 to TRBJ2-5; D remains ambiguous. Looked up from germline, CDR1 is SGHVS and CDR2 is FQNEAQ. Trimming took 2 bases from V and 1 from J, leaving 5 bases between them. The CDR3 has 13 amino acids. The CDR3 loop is CASSLKVQETQYF. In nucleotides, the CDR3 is TGTGCCAGCAGCTTAAAAGTCCAAGAGACCCAGTACTTC.

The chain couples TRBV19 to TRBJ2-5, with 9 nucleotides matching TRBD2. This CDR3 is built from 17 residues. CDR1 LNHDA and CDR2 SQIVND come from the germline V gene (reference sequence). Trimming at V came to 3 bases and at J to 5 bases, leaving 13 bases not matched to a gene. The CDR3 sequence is CASSMGRASGTGETQYF. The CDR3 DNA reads TGTGCCAGTAGTATGGGGCGGGCTAGCGGGACCGGGGAGACCCAGTACTTC.

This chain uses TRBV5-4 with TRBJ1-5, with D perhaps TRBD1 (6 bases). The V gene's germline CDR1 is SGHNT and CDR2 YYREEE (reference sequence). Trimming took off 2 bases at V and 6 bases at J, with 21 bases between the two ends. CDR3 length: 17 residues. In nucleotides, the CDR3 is TGTGCCAGCAGCTTTTGCAGGGGCGCATCCTCCTGTCAGCCCCAGCATTTT. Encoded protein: CASSFCRGASSCQPQHF.

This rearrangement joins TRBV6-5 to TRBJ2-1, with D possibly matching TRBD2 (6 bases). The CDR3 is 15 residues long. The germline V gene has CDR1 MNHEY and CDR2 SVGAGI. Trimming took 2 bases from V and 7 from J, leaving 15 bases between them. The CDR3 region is CASSYGGVGGNEQFF. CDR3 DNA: TGTGCCAGCAGTTACGGTGGGGTCGGAGGGAATGAGCAGTTCTTC.

The CDR3 sequence: CASTSLAGVLQFF. The DNA for the CDR3 is TGTGCCAGCACCTCACTAGCGGGAGTGCTTCAGTTCTTC. The chain joins TRBV25-1 to TRBJ2-1, with 11 bases aligning to TRBD2. V lost 7 bases and J lost 13; bases outside the gene matches: 9. The CDR3 has 13 amino acids. Germline-derived CDR1 and CDR2 are MGHDK and SYGVNS.

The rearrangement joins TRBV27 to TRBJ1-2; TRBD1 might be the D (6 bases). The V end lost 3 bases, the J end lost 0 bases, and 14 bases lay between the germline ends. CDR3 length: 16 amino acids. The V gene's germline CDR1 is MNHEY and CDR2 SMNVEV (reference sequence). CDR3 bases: TGTGCCAGCAGTTTTAGGTGGGGGGGGCCTAACTATGGCTACACCTTC. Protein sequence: CASSFRWGGPNYGYTF.

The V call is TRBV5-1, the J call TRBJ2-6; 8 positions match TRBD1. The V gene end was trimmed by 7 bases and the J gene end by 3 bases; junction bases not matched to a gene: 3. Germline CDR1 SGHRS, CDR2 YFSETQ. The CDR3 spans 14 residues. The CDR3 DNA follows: TGCGCCAGCGCAGGGGGCGGTGGGGCCAACGTCCTGACTTTC. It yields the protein CASAGGGGANVLTF.